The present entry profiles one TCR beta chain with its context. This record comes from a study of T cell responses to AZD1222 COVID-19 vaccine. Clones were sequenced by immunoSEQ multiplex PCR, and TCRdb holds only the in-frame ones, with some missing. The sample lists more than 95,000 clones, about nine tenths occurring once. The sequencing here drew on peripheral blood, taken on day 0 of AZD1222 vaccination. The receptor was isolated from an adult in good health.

The CDR3 loop is CASSATGVNYGYTF. In DNA form, the CDR3 reads TGTGCCAGCAGTGCAACAGGGGTTAACTATGGCTACACCTTC. V usage is TRBV25-1 and J usage is TRBJ1-2; 7 bases agree with TRBD1. The CDR3 covers 14 residues. The germline V gene encodes CDR1 MGHDK and CDR2 SYGVNS. V lost 4 bases, J lost 1 base, and 3 bases stayed unmatched.